A selection of T cell receptor beta chains follows, all from one sample in a study of T cell responses to AZD1222 COVID-19 vaccine. Only in-frame clones appear in the TCRdb table, and some are missing; sequencing was by immunoSEQ multiplex PCR. In the table there are some 150,000 clones, roughly 87% of which are singletons. The sample was peripheral blood, taken 28 days after the second AZD1222 dose. The receptor set was obtained from an adult who received the AZD1222 COVID-19 vaccine. Each CDR3 is given with its conserved first and last residue. Fields, in order: clone size, V gene, J gene, D gene, CDR3 protein, CDR3 DNA. D genes are given only for firm matches. The size entry is marked missing in some rows and otherwise reads once, few, many or a size class.

.	TRBV6-5	TRBJ1-2	TRBD1	CASSYATGGGYGYTF	TGTGCCAGCAGTTACGCAACAGGGGGGGGCTATGGCTACACCTTC
.	TRBV7-3	TRBJ2-5	TRBD1	CASSLIGQGETQYF	TGTGCCAGCAGCTTAATAGGACAGGGAGAGACCCAGTACTTC
.	TRBV24-1	TRBJ2-4	.	CALRATIRGLGLAKNIQYF	TGTGCCCTTCGAGCCACAATCCGGGGGCTCGGACTAGCCAAAAACATTCAGTACTTC
.	TRBV24-1	TRBJ2-1	TRBD2	CATSDLGLAGANEQFF	TGTGCCACCAGTGATTTGGGACTAGCGGGAGCCAATGAGCAGTTCTTC
.	TRBV4-3	TRBJ1-4	TRBD1	CASSQERQGGGFEKLFF	TGCGCCAGCAGCCAAGAGCGACAGGGAGGGGGCTTTGAAAAACTGTTTTTT
.	TRBV11-3	TRBJ1-1	.	CASSSDGTTNTEAFF	TGTGCCAGCAGCTCCGACGGGACAACGAACACTGAAGCTTTCTTT
.	TRBV18	TRBJ2-7	TRBD1	CASSPPTGDYEQYF	TGTGCCAGCTCACCACCGACAGGGGACTACGAGCAGTACTTC
few	TRBV3-1/TRBV3-2	TRBJ1-2	TRBD1	CASSQGAGTGGLGYTF	TGTGCCAGCAGCCAAGGGGCCGGGACAGGGGGGCTTGGCTACACCTTC
.	TRBV3-1/TRBV3-2	TRBJ2-7	.	CASSPTGGTGAYEQYF	TGTGCCAGCAGCCCAACCGGCGGGACGGGAGCCTACGAGCAGTACTTC
.	TRBV7-9	TRBJ2-2	.	CASRSMGTGELFF	TGTGCCAGCAGGTCAATGGGCACCGGGGAGCTGTTTTTT
once	TRBV7-6	TRBJ1-3	.	CASSLGGPELGNTIYF	TGTGCCAGCAGCTTAGGGGGCCCCGAACTTGGAAACACCATATATTTT
once	TRBV3-1/TRBV3-2	TRBJ2-3	TRBD2	CASSSSGADTQYF	TGTGCCAGCAGCTCTAGCGGCGCAGATACGCAGTATTTT
.	TRBV4-2	TRBJ2-1	TRBD2	CASSQKSSTSGYNEQFF	TGTGCCAGCAGCCAGAAATCGTCGACTAGCGGCTACAATGAGCAGTTCTTC
.	TRBV24-1	TRBJ1-2	.	CATSDSLAGGYTF	TGTGCCACCAGTGACTCTCTCGCTGGTGGCTACACCTTC
.	TRBV4-2	TRBJ2-3	.	CASSRVVLAKTGTSTDTQYF	TGTGCCAGCAGCCGAGTCGTCCTCGCGAAGACGGGAACATCGACAGATACGCAGTATTTT
.	TRBV7-9	TRBJ2-7	TRBD2	CASSPPLSGRAHDEQYF	TGTGCCAGCAGCCCACCCCTCAGCGGGAGGGCGCACGACGAGCAGTACTTC
few	TRBV11-3	TRBJ2-7	TRBD1	CASSLALTGAYEQYF	TGTGCCAGCAGCTTAGCCCTTACAGGGGCCTACGAGCAGTACTTC
once	TRBV5-5	TRBJ2-7	TRBD2	CASSLDVVGTSYQQYF	TGTGCCAGCAGCTTGGATGTTGTGGGGACTAGTTATCAGCAGTACTTC
.	TRBV11-2	TRBJ2-1	.	CASSRWEYNEQFF	TGTGCCAGCAGCAGGTGGGAATACAATGAGCAGTTCTTC
.	TRBV19	TRBJ2-1	TRBD1	CASTPGTAYNEQFF	TGTGCCAGTACCCCCGGGACAGCATACAATGAGCAGTTCTTC
.	TRBV7-9	TRBJ1-4	TRBD1	CASSVRQGAGGKLFF	TGTGCCAGCAGCGTCCGACAGGGTGCTGGAGGGAAACTGTTTTTT
once	TRBV4-3	TRBJ1-4	.	CASSPNRMTNEKLFF	TGCGCCAGCAGCCCGAACAGGATGACTAATGAAAAACTGTTTTTT
.	TRBV28	TRBJ1-2	TRBD1	CASSTRGPDGYTF	TGTGCCAGCAGTACCAGGGGGCCTGATGGCTACACCTTC
few	TRBV6-5	TRBJ2-3	.	CASSYSAFSSTDTQYF	TGTGCCAGCAGTTACTCGGCATTTTCTAGCACAGATACGCAGTATTTT
.	TRBV21-1	TRBJ2-1	.	CASSTSGTSVKSSYNEQFF	TGTGCCAGCAGCACCTCCGGGACTAGCGTCAAGAGCTCCTACAATGAGCAGTTCTTC
.	TRBV18	TRBJ2-1	.	CASSPPGDEQFF	TGTGCCAGCTCACCACCAGGGGATGAGCAGTTCTTC
.	TRBV20-1	TRBJ2-5	.	CSASVPLQETQYF	TGCAGTGCTAGTGTCCCCCTCCAAGAGACCCAGTACTTC
.	TRBV2	TRBJ2-5	.	CASRRLGEETQYF	TGTGCCAGCAGGCGACTAGGGGAGGAGACCCAGTACTTC
.	TRBV30	TRBJ2-3	.	CAWTGLTDTQYF	TGTGCCTGGACAGGGCTCACAGATACGCAGTATTTT
.	TRBV7-2	TRBJ1-2	TRBD1	CASSTQGQGYGYTF	TGTGCCAGCAGCACTCAGGGACAGGGCTATGGCTACACCTTC
.	TRBV19	TRBJ1-1	TRBD1	CASSNRDRGEAFF	TGTGCCAGTAGTAACCGGGACAGGGGGGAAGCTTTCTTT
.	TRBV5-4	TRBJ2-3	TRBD2	CASSFPSGSTDTQYF	TGTGCCAGCAGCTTTCCTAGCGGGAGCACAGATACGCAGTATTTT
.	TRBV18	TRBJ1-3	TRBD1	CASSPDRGSGNTIYF	TGTGCCAGCTCACCTGACAGGGGCTCTGGAAACACCATATATTTT
.	TRBV7-3	TRBJ2-1	.	CASSLSSTVGEQFF	TGTGCCAGCAGCCTGAGCAGTACAGTTGGTGAGCAGTTCTTC
.	TRBV6-5	TRBJ1-1	.	CASVNSGPGPEAFF	TGTGCCAGCGTAAATTCAGGACCTGGCCCTGAAGCTTTCTTT
.	TRBV27	TRBJ1-2	TRBD1	CASSPKGTANYGYTF	TGTGCCAGCAGCCCTAAAGGGACAGCTAACTATGGCTACACCTTC
.	TRBV23-1	TRBJ2-3	TRBD2	CASTRGGCTDTQYF	TGCGCCAGCACGCGGGGGGGCTGCACAGATACGCAGTATTTT
.	TRBV7-2	TRBJ1-3	TRBD1	CASSMEGARGNTIYF	TGTGCCAGCAGCATGGAGGGGGCCCGAGGAAACACCATATATTTT
.	TRBV28	TRBJ1-1	.	CASISPLNTEAFF	TGTGCCAGCATCAGCCCTCTGAACACTGAAGCTTTCTTT
.	TRBV19	TRBJ1-5	.	CASNTGIPMRYSNQPQHF	TGTGCCAGTAATACCGGGATACCGATGAGATATAGCAATCAGCCCCAGCATTTT
.	TRBV29-1	TRBJ2-1	.	CSGVGQNEQFF	TGCAGCGGGGTGGGCCAAAATGAGCAGTTCTTC
once	TRBV11-3	TRBJ2-2	.	CASSLGSTGELFF	TGTGCCAGCAGCTTAGGGTCTACCGGGGAGCTGTTTTTT
.	TRBV6-5	TRBJ2-2	.	CASNPVGATGELFF	TGTGCCAGCAATCCGGTGGGGGCCACCGGGGAGCTGTTTTTT
.	TRBV5-4	TRBJ1-1	.	CASSLSAGFAEAFF	TGTGCCAGCAGCTTGTCAGCAGGATTCGCTGAAGCTTTCTTT
.	TRBV11-2	TRBJ1-2	.	CASSLVGRYYGYTF	TGTGCCAGCAGCTTAGTCGGCCGATACTATGGCTACACCTTC
.	TRBV7-3	TRBJ1-1	.	CASSSGGPGTEAFF	TGTGCCAGCAGCTCGGGGGGTCCGGGCACTGAAGCTTTCTTT
few	TRBV6-5	TRBJ2-7	.	CASSYGRGGGEQYF	TGTGCCAGCAGTTACGGTCGGGGAGGGGGAGAGCAGTACTTC
.	TRBV19	TRBJ1-1	TRBD1	CASSLDRSNTEAFF	TGTGCCAGTAGTTTGGACAGGTCGAACACTGAAGCTTTCTTT
once	TRBV18	TRBJ2-1	.	CASSPDLDNEQFF	TGTGCCAGCTCACCTGACCTGGACAATGAGCAGTTCTTC
once	TRBV27	TRBJ2-1	.	CASSTQDQGRFF	TGTGCCAGCAGTACTCAAGACCAGGGAAGATTCTTC
.	TRBV6-2/TRBV6-3	TRBJ1-1	.	CASSYPLNTEAFF	TGTGCCAGCAGTTACCCGTTGAACACTGAAGCTTTCTTT
few	TRBV18	TRBJ1-3	TRBD1	CASSPHDRVYSGNTIYF	TGTGCCAGCTCACCACACGACAGGGTATACTCTGGAAACACCATATATTTT
.	TRBV30	TRBJ1-5	.	CAWSVRAANQPQHF	TGTGCCTGGAGTGTACGGGCAGCCAATCAGCCCCAGCATTTT
few	TRBV7-8	TRBJ2-7	.	CASSRRTPLLTYEQYF	TGTGCCAGCAGCCGAAGGACCCCACTACTCACCTACGAGCAGTACTTC
.	TRBV12-5	TRBJ2-7	TRBD1	CASGLVLGQGAYEQYF	TGTGCTAGTGGTTTGGTACTGGGGCAGGGGGCATATGAGCAGTACTTC
.	TRBV5-4	TRBJ2-2	.	CASSSGLKNTGELFF	TGTGCCAGCAGCTCGGGTCTTAAGAACACCGGGGAGCTGTTTTTT